Presented here are 17 T cell receptor beta chains from one specimen sequenced in a study of blood T cells in healthy people across ages. Using a J-beta primer mix together with a sample-barcoded 5' primer, a second PCR was run for about 7 to 12 cycles. TCRdb re-called the 5' RACE reads through MiXCR, storing one row per CDR3 protein. The repertoire holds roughly 680,000 distinct CDR3 sequences, with 45% to 50% as singletons. The sequenced sample consisted of blood. The receptors come from an older woman in good health.

This chain links TRBV28 with TRBJ2-7; 14 nucleotides line up with TRBD2. Germline-derived CDR1 and CDR2 are MDHEN and SYDVKM. V lost 4 bases, J lost 7 bases, and 3 bases stayed unmatched. The CDR3 totals 14 residues. The CDR3 region is CASSSRTSGGEQYF. The CDR3 bases are TGTGCCAGCAGTTCCCGGACTAGCGGGGGGGAGCAGTACTTC.

There are a few counts of this clonotype. The gene calls are TRBV15 and TRBJ2-1; D is perhaps TRBD2 (5 bases). The CDR3 contains 17 residues. Germline-derived CDR1 and CDR2 are LNHNV and YYDKDF (reference sequence). Trimming shortened V by 0 bases and J by 0 bases, and 12 bases separated the two germline ends. The chain's CDR3 is CATSRDRGLSSYNEQFF. CDR3 nucleotide sequence: TGTGCCACCAGCAGAGATCGGGGATTGAGCTCCTACAATGAGCAGTTCTTC.

This clonotype was observed many times. V is TRBV7-9 and J is TRBJ2-6, with 7 positions matching TRBD1. Germline-derived CDR1 and CDR2 are SEHNR and FQNEAQ (reference sequence). With 2 bases clipped from V and 3 bases from J, the junction kept 10 bases outside the gene matches. There are 18 residues in the CDR3. The CDR3 is CASSLLRTGIYGANVLTF. The CDR3, as DNA: TGTGCCAGCAGCTTACTGAGGACAGGCATCTATGGGGCCAACGTCCTGACTTTC.

This clonotype was seen a handful of times. CDR3 protein: CASSPQGWNTEAFF. CDR3 coding DNA: TGTGCCAGCTCACCACAGGGGTGGAACACTGAAGCTTTCTTT. The chain joins TRBV18 to TRBJ1-1; TRBD1 might be the D (5 bases). The germline V and J ends were trimmed by 1 base and 1 base, with 7 bases remaining between them. CDR1 is KGHSH, CDR2 LQKENI, per germline. This CDR3 is built from 14 residues.

There are a few counts of this clonotype. This chain joins TRBV2 and TRBJ2-1; 13 positions match TRBD2. CDR1 and CDR2 (germline): SNHLY, FYNNEI. V gave up 4 bases and J gave up 4 bases; unmatched junction bases: 16. There are 20 residues in the CDR3. CDR3 amino acids: CASSVTGTSGTRRGYNEQFF. CDR3 nucleotides: TGTGCCAGCAGTGTTACCGGGACTAGCGGGACCCGCCGGGGTTACAATGAGCAGTTCTTC.

This rearrangement joins TRBV5-1 to TRBJ1-1; D unclear. The germline V and J ends were trimmed by 2 bases and 3 bases, with 8 bases remaining between them. Looked up from germline, CDR1 is SGHRS and CDR2 is YFSETQ. The CDR3 is 13 residues long. DNA of the CDR3: TGCGCCAGCAGCTTCGCCCTGGACACTGAAGCTTTCTTT. Translated: CASSFALDTEAFF.

This clonotype is a singleton in its sample. This chain uses TRBV20-1 with TRBJ2-1; 11 bases map to TRBD2. Germline-derived CDR1 and CDR2 are DFQATT and SNEGSKA (reference sequence). V shed 6 bases, J shed 7 bases, and the junction held 11 bases outside the gene matches. The CDR3 loop spans 15 amino acids. CDR3 sequence reads: CSATSISGRANEQFF. The CDR3 region has the DNA TGCAGTGCCACTAGTATTAGCGGGAGGGCTAATGAGCAGTTCTTC.

This clonotype appeared once. V is TRBV3-1 and J is TRBJ2-7; 7 bases agree with TRBD1. CDR1 is LGHDT, CDR2 YNNKEL, per germline (reference sequence). The junction had 8 bases not matched to a gene; V was cut back by 1 base and J by 2 bases. The CDR3 runs to 16 residues. The DNA of the CDR3 is TGTGCCAGCAGCCAAGTACAGGGGCCGCACACCTACGAGCAGTACTTC. Amino acid sequence: CASSQVQGPHTYEQYF.

This clonotype showed up just a few times. The chain couples TRBV5-1 to TRBJ2-5; D assignment may be TRBD1 or TRBD2 (5 bases each). This CDR3 has 14 amino acids. Germline loops: CDR1 SGHRS, CDR2 YFSETQ. Trimming stripped 3 bases from V and 3 bases from J, with 12 bases between. The CDR3 region is CASSSGTPKETQYF. DNA of the CDR3: TGCGCCAGCAGCTCCGGGACCCCCAAAGAGACCCAGTACTTC. Combining the CDR3 with reference TRBV5-1 and TRBJ2-5 gives the whole variable domain KAGVTQTPRYLIKTRGQQVTLSCSPISGHRSVSWYQQTPGQGLQFLFEYFSETQRNKGNFPGRFSGRQFSNSRSEMNVSTLELGDSALYLCASSSGTPKETQYFGPGTRLLVL.

The chain recombines TRBV7-9 with TRBJ2-1, with 7 bases identical to TRBD1. Germline CDR1 SEHNR, CDR2 FQNEAQ (reference sequence). V was clipped by 5 bases and J by 2 bases; unmatched bases: 6. The CDR3 length is 15 residues. CDR3 sequence reads: CASSARDSPYNEQFF. Written as DNA, the CDR3 is TGTGCCAGCAGCGCCCGGGACAGCCCCTACAATGAGCAGTTCTTC.

The genes are TRBV29-1 and TRBJ2-1; D might be TRBD1 (6 bases). The germline V and J ends were trimmed by 2 bases and 5 bases, with 25 bases remaining between them. Looked up from germline, CDR1 is SQVTM and CDR2 is ANQGSEA. The CDR3 has 18 residues. CDR3: CSVELGLGTDRRNNEQFF. In DNA form, the CDR3 reads TGCAGCGTTGAACTTGGCCTCGGAACAGACAGGAGGAACAATGAGCAGTTCTTC.

V is TRBV29-1 and J is TRBJ1-2; tentative D call: TRBD1 (5 bases). The CDR3 spans 13 residues. Germline V lookup: CDR1 SQVTM, CDR2 ANQGSEA. Deletions cut 3 bases from V and 4 bases from J, with 12 bases between. CDR3 protein: CSVDEGLSYGYTF. CDR3 in DNA: TGCAGCGTTGACGAGGGGTTAAGCTATGGCTACACCTTC.

The sample holds many counts of this clonotype. The V gene is TRBV28, the J gene TRBJ2-5, with a weak D call TRBD1 (5 bases). The germline V gene has CDR1 MDHEN and CDR2 SYDVKM. The V end was cut by 4 bases, the J end by 4 bases, with 16 bases between. The CDR3 has 15 amino acids. In DNA form, the CDR3 reads TGTGCCAGCAGTTCCCCAGGGTCGTCGGGAGAGACCCAGTACTTC. It specifies CASSSPGSSGETQYF. The variable domain in full, with the rest retrieved from reference TRBV28 and TRBJ2-5, is DVKVTQSSRYLVKRTGEKVFLECVQDMDHENMFWYRQDPGLGLRLIYFSYDVKMKEKGDIPEGYSVSREKKERFSLILESASTNQTSMYLCASSSPGSSGETQYFGPGTRLLVL.

This rearrangement joins TRBV6-5 to TRBJ1-4, with 9 bases matching TRBD1. This CDR3 comprises 14 residues. V trimming: 6 bases; J trimming: 11 bases; junction bases outside the gene matches: 10. In germline, CDR1 is MNHEY, CDR2 SVGAGI. Written as DNA, the CDR3 is TGTGCCAGCAGACAAGGACAGGGGACTCAGAAACTGTTTTTT. This codes for CASRQGQGTQKLFF.

The chain has TRBV19 and TRBJ2-1, with 9 bases lining up with TRBD1. In germline, CDR1 is LNHDA, CDR2 SQIVND (reference sequence). The CDR3 loop spans 16 amino acids. With V trimmed by 5 bases and J by 5 bases, 10 bases remained unmatched. The CDR3 nucleotides are TGTGCCAGTAGTCGGGACAGGGCCAGCGGTAACAATGAGCAGTTCTTC. The encoded protein is CASSRDRASGNNEQFF.

The J gene is TRBJ2-3, the V gene TRBV5-6; D is uncertain. This CDR3 is 16 amino acids long. Between the trimmed V and J ends, which lost 3 bases and 0 bases, there was a span of 14 bases. CDR1 and CDR2 (germline): SGHDT, YYEEEE. The DNA of the CDR3 is TGTGCCAGCAGCTCCGGATTTGAGACTAGCACAGATACGCAGTATTTT. It specifies CASSSGFETSTDTQYF.

This clonotype appeared a few times. The chain joins TRBV6-6 to TRBJ1-4; D perhaps matches TRBD1 (5 bases). CDR1 is MNHNY and CDR2 is SVGAGI in the germline V gene (reference sequence). This CDR3 contains 12 residues. Trimming took 2 bases from V and 12 from J, leaving 10 bases between them. The CDR3 loop is CASSYTEGELFF. The CDR3 DNA reads TGTGCCAGCAGTTACACAGAAGGGGAACTGTTTTTT.